This entry lists 25 T cell receptor beta chains sequenced from one sample in a study of blood T cells in healthy people across ages. The second PCR ran about 6 to 11 cycles with a sample-barcoded 5' primer and J-beta primers. Each CDR3 protein is one row after TCRdb ran MiXCR on the 5' RACE reads. Of 1.2 million to 1.5 million distinct CDR3 sequences in the sample, roughly 64% were seen once. Sequencing was carried out using blood. These TCRs come from a man between 18 and 29 years old in good health.

This chain connects TRBV20-1 to TRBJ2-1; D not resolved. The CDR3 contains 12 residues. CDR1 and CDR2 from the germline V gene are DFQATT and SNEGSKA (reference sequence). Trimming took 5 bases from V and 3 from J, leaving 8 bases between them. The CDR3 spells CSAGLLYNEQFF. CDR3 sequence (DNA): TGCAGTGCTGGCCTGCTCTACAATGAGCAGTTCTTC.

The rearrangement links TRBV5-1 to TRBJ2-3, with D possibly matching TRBD1 (6 bases). V lost 5 bases and J 2 bases, leaving 15 bases between the germline ends. Germline CDR1 is SGHRS and CDR2 is YFSETQ. There are 15 residues in the CDR3. The CDR3 spells CASRAEWDNTDTQYF. CDR3 nucleotide sequence: TGCGCCAGCAGGGCTGAATGGGACAACACAGATACGCAGTATTTT.

The rearrangement joins TRBV15 to TRBJ2-5, with D perhaps matching TRBD2 (5 bases). V was trimmed by 5 bases and J by 1 base, leaving 17 bases between them. The CDR3 extends over 16 amino acids. From germline, CDR1 is LNHNV and CDR2 YYDKDF (reference sequence). The CDR3, as DNA: TGTGCCACCAGCCGTCCCGGAGGCGCGGGCCAAGAGACCCAGTACTTC. Residues: CATSRPGGAGQETQYF.

The V call is TRBV20-1, the J call TRBJ2-1; D may be TRBD1 or TRBD2 (5 bases each). CDR3 length: 15 amino acids. Germline CDR1 and CDR2: DFQATT and SNEGSKA (reference sequence). Trimming stripped 3 bases from V and 4 bases from J, with 16 bases between. CDR3: CSARGEGRLYNEQFF. In DNA form, the CDR3 reads TGCAGTGCTAGGGGGGAAGGGCGCCTATACAATGAGCAGTTCTTC.

The CDR3 region is CASSETSGNSYNEQFF. In nucleotides, the CDR3 is TGTGCCAGTAGTGAGACTAGCGGGAACTCCTACAATGAGCAGTTCTTC. V is TRBV19 and J is TRBJ2-1; 11 bases line up with TRBD2. Trimming cost V 5 bases and J 0 bases; bases outside gene matches: 3. The CDR3 contains 16 residues. Germline CDR1 LNHDA, CDR2 SQIVND (reference sequence). The full variable domain, with the rest looked up from reference TRBV19 and TRBJ2-1, is DGGITQSPKYLFRKEGQNVTLSCEQNLNHDAMYWYRQDPGQGLRLIYYSQIVNDFQKGDIAEGYSVSREKKESFPLTVTSAQKNPTAFYLCASSETSGNSYNEQFFGPGTRLTVL.

The chain combines TRBV7-9 with TRBJ2-5; D ambiguous. CDR3 length: 16 residues. V gave up 4 bases and J gave up 4 bases, with 19 bases separating them. The germline V gene encodes CDR1 SEHNR and CDR2 FQNEAQ (reference sequence). The CDR3 loop reads CASSSRQIGPGETQYF. The CDR3 region has the DNA TGTGCCAGCAGCTCTCGCCAGATAGGCCCCGGAGAGACCCAGTACTTC.

This clonotype was counted a single time. The J gene is TRBJ2-5, the V gene TRBV20-1, with D possibly TRBD2 on 5 matching bases. The J call is uncertain, as TRBJ2-7 better fits the DNA end. Germline values: CDR1 DFQATT, CDR2 SNEGSKA (reference sequence). This CDR3 is 13 amino acids long. CDR3 in DNA: TGCAGTGCTAGAGAACTAGAGGCGGGCGAGCAGTACTTC. Encoded protein: CSARELEAGEQYF.

Only one count was recorded for this clonotype. The chain recombines TRBV6-5 with TRBJ2-6; D may correspond to TRBD1 or TRBD2 (5 bases each). Deletions cut 6 bases from V and 3 bases from J, with 15 bases between. This CDR3 has 16 residues. Germline CDR1 reads MNHEY; CDR2 reads SVGAGI. CDR3 DNA sequence: TGTGCCAGCAGCCACGGCAGGGAGTTTGGGGCCAACGTCCTGACTTTC. Protein product: CASSHGREFGANVLTF.

The gene calls are TRBV19 and TRBJ1-5; 7 bases line up with TRBD1. Germline V gene sequence: CDR1 LNHDA, CDR2 SQIVND (reference sequence). The CDR3 length is 13 residues. With V trimmed by 5 bases and J by 10 bases, 8 bases remained unmatched. CDR3 DNA: TGTGCCAGTAGTGACACAGGGGCGAGACCCCAGCATTTT. Encoded protein: CASSDTGARPQHF.

This clonotype was recorded at least ten times. Its ends do not fully match the called genes, so a read error is possible. The chain has TRBV5-1 and TRBJ2-6; D may be TRBD1 (5 bases). Germline V gives CDR1 SGHRS, CDR2 YFSETQ. This CDR3 has 15 residues. In DNA, the CDR3 is TGTGCCAGCAGCTCGGACATATCTGGGGCCAACGTCCTGACTTTC. This translates into CASSSDISGANVLTF.

This clonotype was seen just once. One end of the junction fails to match germline, which may point to a read error. CDR3 DNA sequence: TGTACCAGCAGCCCCACAGACGGGCACTCGATGGGAGAGCAGTACTTC. Its translation is CTSSPTDGHSMGEQYF. The chain recombines TRBV5-6 with TRBJ2-7; D unresolved. Germline CDR1 is SGHDT and CDR2 is YYEEEE. The CDR3 runs 16 residues.

This clonotype was counted a few times. The rearrangement joins TRBV20-1 to TRBJ2-4, with TRBD2 matching over 8 bases. The tail of the sequence fits TRBJ2-7 better, so the J call may be wrong. The CDR3 length is 17 residues. Germline V gene data show CDR1 as DFQATT and CDR2 as SNEGSKA (reference sequence). Here the CDR3 DNA reads TGCAGTGCTAGAGATCTCCATAAGACTAGCGAGAAGTACGAGCAGTACTTC. It yields the protein CSARDLHKTSEKYEQYF.

The rearrangement uses TRBV6-6 and TRBJ2-2, with D perhaps matching TRBD1 or TRBD2 (5 bases each). CDR3 size: 16 residues. CDR1 MNHNY and CDR2 SVGAGI come from the germline V gene (reference sequence). V lost 6 bases and J lost 8, with 22 bases in between. Here the CDR3 DNA reads TGTGCCAGCAGACCTAGGCGAGGGGCGCTTCCTGGGGAGCTGTTTTTT. This gives the protein CASRPRRGALPGELFF.

This clonotype was counted a few times. The chain combines TRBV20-1 with TRBJ2-4; 7 bases agree with TRBD1. The CDR3 is 14 amino acids. V gave up 5 bases and J gave up 8 bases; unmatched junction bases: 12. CDR1 is DFQATT and CDR2 is SNEGSKA in the germline V gene (reference sequence). As DNA, the CDR3 is TGCAGTGCTTTAGGGGGCGCGAGGGGATACATTCAGTACTTC. Translation: CSALGGARGYIQYF.

This clonotype has more than one count but fewer than ten. The V call is TRBV3-1, the J call TRBJ2-4; the D is unclear. The J call could be wrong; TRBJ2-5 is a better fit for the DNA end. Germline lookup yields CDR1 LGHDT and CDR2 YNNKEL (reference sequence). This CDR3 is 15 amino acids long. CDR3 loop: CASSPPLQGEETQYF. The CDR3 DNA is TGTGCCAGCAGCCCACCCTTACAAGGAGAAGAGACCCAGTACTTC.

This chain uses TRBV11-1 with TRBJ2-1; TRBD1 or TRBD2 may be the D gene (5 bases each). The length of the CDR3 is 14 residues. The ends were cut back, 3 bases at V and 12 bases at J, with 18 bases in the middle. Germline CDR1 reads SGHAT; CDR2 reads FQDESV (reference sequence). In nucleotides, the CDR3 is TGTGCCAGCAGCTTGGGGGAAGATCAGGGTGGGCAGTTCTTC. Translating gives CASSLGEDQGGQFF.

This clonotype showed up just a few times. V gene TRBV20-1 combines with J gene TRBJ2-1; TRBD1 matches at 9 bases. The CDR3 contains 15 residues. Germline CDR1 DFQATT, CDR2 SNEGSKA (reference sequence). V trimming: 8 bases; J trimming: 6 bases; junction bases outside the gene matches: 14. In DNA, the CDR3 is TGCAGTCTTATACCCGACAGGGGGTCTGGCAATGAGCAGTTCTTC. Protein product: CSLIPDRGSGNEQFF.

This clonotype was observed a few times. This rearrangement joins TRBV20-1 to TRBJ2-5, with D perhaps TRBD2 (5 bases). The CDR3 totals 13 residues. Germline CDR1 DFQATT, CDR2 SNEGSKA (reference sequence). V was cut by 6 bases and J by 2 bases, with 13 bases left in between. In nucleotides, the CDR3 is TGCAGTGCCGGAGGACCAGAACAAGAGACCCAGTACTTC. Its protein is CSAGGPEQETQYF.

The chain couples TRBV6-4 to TRBJ2-5; D is uncertain. The better agreement between TRBJ2-7 and the DNA end casts doubt on the J call. This CDR3 contains 15 residues. The germline V gene encodes CDR1 MRHNA and CDR2 SNTAGT. CDR3 sequence: CASKEEPYGTYEQYF. CDR3 DNA sequence: TGTGCCAGCAAGGAAGAACCATATGGAACATACGAGCAGTACTTC.

This clonotype has only a few counts. V gene TRBV10-1 combines with J gene TRBJ1-5; maybe TRBD1 (5 bases). The germline gives CDR1 WNHNN, CDR2 SYGVQD (reference sequence). Between the trimmed V and J ends, which lost 6 bases and 0 bases, there was a span of 18 bases. This CDR3 has 17 residues. The CDR3 DNA follows: TGCGCCAGCAGGATTTCGAGCAGGGAGTATAGCAATCAGCCCCAGCATTTT. Translation: CASRISSREYSNQPQHF.

The chain is built from TRBV10-1 and TRBJ2-7, with TRBD2 matching 11 bases. The CDR3 sequence is 16 residues long. Per germline, CDR1 WNHNN and CDR2 SYGVQD (reference sequence). V was clipped by 0 bases and J by 3 bases; unmatched bases: 4. Here the CDR3 DNA reads TGCGCCAGCAGTGAGTCCGGGGGACTAGCGGTCTACGAGCAGTACTTC. This codes for CASSESGGLAVYEQYF.

The genes are TRBV6-2 or TRBV6-3 and TRBJ2-3; 14 bases are a match to TRBD2. Losses at the gene ends were 6 bases for V and 5 bases for J; bases not matched to a gene: 4. The CDR3 runs 15 residues. CDR1 and CDR2 (germline): MNHEY, SVGEGT. The CDR3 sequence is CASRDGTSGGDTQYF. The CDR3 region has the DNA TGTGCCAGCAGAGACGGGACTAGCGGGGGAGATACGCAGTATTTT.

Details on this clonotype: One junction end does not reproduce the germline sequence, and a read error may be involved. The chain recombines TRBV29-1 with TRBJ2-7; no clear D gene. From germline, CDR1 is SQVTM and CDR2 ANQGSEA. This CDR3 contains 12 residues. This CDR3 reads CSVEGTTYDQYF. The DNA of the CDR3 is TGCAGCGTTGAGGGCACCACCTACGACCAGTACTTC.

The chain couples TRBV4-1 to TRBJ2-5, with D possibly matching TRBD1 (5 bases). CDR1 is MGHRA, CDR2 YSYEKL, per germline. The CDR3 contains 15 residues. Trimming took 1 base from V and 1 from J, leaving 10 bases between them. Written as DNA, the CDR3 is TGCGCCAGCAGCCAAGTCAGGGAAGCCCAAGAGACCCAGTACTTC. It yields the protein CASSQVREAQETQYF.

V is TRBV20-1 and J is TRBJ1-5, with a tentative D call TRBD1 (5 bases). The CDR3 is 14 residues long. Germline loops: CDR1 DFQATT, CDR2 SNEGSKA (reference sequence). V lost 6 bases and J 2 bases, leaving 14 bases between the germline ends. CDR3 bases: TGCAGTGCAAGCCACGGGGCAGGCAATCAGCCCCAGCATTTT. This translates into CSASHGAGNQPQHF.